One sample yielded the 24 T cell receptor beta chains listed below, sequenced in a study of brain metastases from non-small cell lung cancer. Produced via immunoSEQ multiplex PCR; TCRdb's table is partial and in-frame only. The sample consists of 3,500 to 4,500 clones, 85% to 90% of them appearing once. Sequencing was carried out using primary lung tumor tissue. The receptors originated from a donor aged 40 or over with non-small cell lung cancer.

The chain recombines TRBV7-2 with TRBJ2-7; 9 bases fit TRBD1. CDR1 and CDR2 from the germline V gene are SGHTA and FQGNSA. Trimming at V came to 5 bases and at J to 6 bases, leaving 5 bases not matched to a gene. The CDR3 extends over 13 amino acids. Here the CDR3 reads CASSPDRGGEQYF. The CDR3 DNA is TGTGCCAGCAGCCCCGACAGGGGGGGCGAGCAGTACTTC.

CDR3 protein: CASKAQLYSNQPQHF. CDR3 DNA: TGTGCCAGTAAGGCCCAACTGTATAGCAATCAGCCCCAGCATTTT. V and J are TRBV19 and TRBJ1-5; D not resolved. Deletions cut 7 bases from V and 0 bases from J, with 13 bases between. The germline V gene has CDR1 LNHDA and CDR2 SQIVND (reference sequence). This CDR3 has 15 residues.

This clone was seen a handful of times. CDR3: CASSLGPNVLTGELFF. CDR3 nucleotides: TGTGCCAGCAGCCTTGGACCTAACGTACTCACCGGGGAGCTGTTTTTT. The chain carries TRBV5-6 and TRBJ2-2, with D unclear. The CDR3 has 16 amino acids. The V gene's germline CDR1 is SGHDT and CDR2 YYEEEE. The germline V and J ends were trimmed by 4 bases and 4 bases, with 17 bases remaining between them.

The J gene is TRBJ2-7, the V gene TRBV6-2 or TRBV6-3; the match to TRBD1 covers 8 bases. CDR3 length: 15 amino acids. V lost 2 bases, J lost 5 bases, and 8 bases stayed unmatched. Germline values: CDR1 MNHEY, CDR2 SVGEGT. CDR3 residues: CASSYARGQGNEQYF. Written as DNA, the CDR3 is TGTGCCAGCAGTTACGCCAGGGGGCAAGGGAACGAGCAGTACTTC.

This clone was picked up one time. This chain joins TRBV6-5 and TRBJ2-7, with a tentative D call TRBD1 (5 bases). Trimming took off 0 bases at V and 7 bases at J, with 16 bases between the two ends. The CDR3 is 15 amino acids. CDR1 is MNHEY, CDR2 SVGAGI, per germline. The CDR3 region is CASSYSRAGHLEQYF. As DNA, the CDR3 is TGTGCCAGCAGTTACTCCAGGGCAGGCCACCTGGAGCAGTACTTC.

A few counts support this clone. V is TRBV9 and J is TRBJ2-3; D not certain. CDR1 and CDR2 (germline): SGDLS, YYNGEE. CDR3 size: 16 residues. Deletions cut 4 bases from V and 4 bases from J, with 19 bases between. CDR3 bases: TGTGCCAGCAGCCCTCAAGAGCAGAGGATCGCAGATACGCAGTATTTT. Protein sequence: CASSPQEQRIADTQYF.

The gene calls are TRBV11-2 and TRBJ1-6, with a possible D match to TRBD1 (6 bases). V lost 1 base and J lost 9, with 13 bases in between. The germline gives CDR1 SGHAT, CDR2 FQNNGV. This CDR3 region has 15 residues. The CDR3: CASSLAQGYSSPLHF. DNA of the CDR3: TGTGCCAGCAGCTTAGCCCAGGGGTATTCTTCACCCCTCCACTTT.

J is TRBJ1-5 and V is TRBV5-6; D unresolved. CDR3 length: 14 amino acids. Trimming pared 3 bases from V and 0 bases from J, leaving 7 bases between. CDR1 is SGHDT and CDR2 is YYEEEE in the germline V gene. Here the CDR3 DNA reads TGTGCCAGCAGCTGGGCAGGTAGCAATCAGCCCCAGCATTTT. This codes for CASSWAGSNQPQHF.

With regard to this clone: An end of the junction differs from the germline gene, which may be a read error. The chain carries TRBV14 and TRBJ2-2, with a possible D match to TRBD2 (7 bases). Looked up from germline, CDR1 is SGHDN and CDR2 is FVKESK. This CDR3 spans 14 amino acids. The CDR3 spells CVEGGVKSTEELFF. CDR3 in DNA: TGTGTCGAGGGGGGGGTTAAGAGTACCGAGGAGCTGTTTTTT.

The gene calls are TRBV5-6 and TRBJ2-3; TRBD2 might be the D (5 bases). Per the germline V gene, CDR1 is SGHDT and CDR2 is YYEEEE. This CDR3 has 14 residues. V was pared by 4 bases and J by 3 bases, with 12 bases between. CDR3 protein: CASSQRTGTDTQYF. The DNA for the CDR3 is TGTGCCAGCAGCCAGAGGACGGGAACAGATACGCAGTATTTT.

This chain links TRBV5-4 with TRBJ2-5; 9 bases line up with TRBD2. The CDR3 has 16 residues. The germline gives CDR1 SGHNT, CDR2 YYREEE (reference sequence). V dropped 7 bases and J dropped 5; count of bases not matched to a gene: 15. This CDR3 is CASPGYRGGDQETQYF. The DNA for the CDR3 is TGTGCCAGCCCCGGGTACCGCGGGGGGGATCAGGAGACCCAGTACTTC.

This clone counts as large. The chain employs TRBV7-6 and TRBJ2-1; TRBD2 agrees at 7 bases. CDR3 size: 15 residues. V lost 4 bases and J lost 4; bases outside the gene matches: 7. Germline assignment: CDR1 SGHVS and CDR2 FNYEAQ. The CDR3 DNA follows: TGTGCCAGCAGCTCATCGGCCGGGAGGTACAATGAGCAGTTCTTC. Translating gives CASSSSAGRYNEQFF. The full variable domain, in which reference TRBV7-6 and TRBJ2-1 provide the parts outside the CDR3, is GAGVSQSPRYKVTKRGQDVALRCDPISGHVSLYWYRQALGQGPEFLTYFNYEAQQDKSGLPNDRFSAERPEGSISTLTIQRTEQRDSAMYRCASSSSAGRYNEQFFGPGTRLTVL.

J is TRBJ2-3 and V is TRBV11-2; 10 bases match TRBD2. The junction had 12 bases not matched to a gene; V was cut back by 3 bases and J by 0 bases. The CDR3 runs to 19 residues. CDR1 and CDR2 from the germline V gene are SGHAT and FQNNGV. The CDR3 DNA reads TGTGCCAGCAGCTTGGTAGCGGGGGGATTTCCGGCAAGCACAGATACGCAGTATTTT. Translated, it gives CASSLVAGGFPASTDTQYF. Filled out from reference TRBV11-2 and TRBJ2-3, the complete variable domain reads EAGVAQSPRYKIIEKRQSVAFWCNPISGHATLYWYQQILGQGPKLLIQFQNNGVVDDSQLPKDRFSAERLKGVDSTLKIQPAKLEDSAVYLCASSLVAGGFPASTDTQYFGPGTRLTVL.

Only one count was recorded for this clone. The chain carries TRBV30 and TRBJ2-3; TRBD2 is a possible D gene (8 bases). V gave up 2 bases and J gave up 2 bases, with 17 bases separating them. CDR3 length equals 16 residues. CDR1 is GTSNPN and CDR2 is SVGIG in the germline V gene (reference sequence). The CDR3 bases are TGTGCCTGGAGTCCAGGGGGAGCGGGGGACACAGATACGCAGTATTTT. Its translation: CAWSPGGAGDTDTQYF.

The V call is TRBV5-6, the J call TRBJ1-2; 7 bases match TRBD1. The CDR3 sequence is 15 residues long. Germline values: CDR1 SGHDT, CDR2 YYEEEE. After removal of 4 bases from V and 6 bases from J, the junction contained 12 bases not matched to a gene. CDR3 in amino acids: CASSGEDRMVNGYTF. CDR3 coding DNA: TGTGCCAGCAGCGGCGAGGACAGGATGGTTAATGGCTACACCTTC.

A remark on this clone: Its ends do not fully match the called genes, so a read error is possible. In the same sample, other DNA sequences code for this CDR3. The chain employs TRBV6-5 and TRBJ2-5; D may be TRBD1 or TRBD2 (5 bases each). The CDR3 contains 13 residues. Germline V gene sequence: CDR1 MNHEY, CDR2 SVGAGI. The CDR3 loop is CASSQDGAETQYF. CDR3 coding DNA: TGTGCCAGCAGTCAGGACGGGGCGGAGACTCAGTACTTC.

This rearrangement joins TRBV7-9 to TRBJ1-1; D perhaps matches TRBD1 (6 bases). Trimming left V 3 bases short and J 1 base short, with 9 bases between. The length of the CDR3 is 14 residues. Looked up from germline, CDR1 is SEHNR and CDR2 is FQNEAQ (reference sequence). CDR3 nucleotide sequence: TGTGCCAGCAGCTTTAGGGACACGAACACTGAAGCTTTCTTT. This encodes CASSFRDTNTEAFF.

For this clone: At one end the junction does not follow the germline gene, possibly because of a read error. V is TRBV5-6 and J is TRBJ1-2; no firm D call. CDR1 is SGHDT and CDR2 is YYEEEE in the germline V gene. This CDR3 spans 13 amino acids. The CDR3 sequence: CASSLARPYGYIF. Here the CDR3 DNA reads TGTGCCAGCAGCTTGGCCAGGCCCTATGGCTACATCTTC.

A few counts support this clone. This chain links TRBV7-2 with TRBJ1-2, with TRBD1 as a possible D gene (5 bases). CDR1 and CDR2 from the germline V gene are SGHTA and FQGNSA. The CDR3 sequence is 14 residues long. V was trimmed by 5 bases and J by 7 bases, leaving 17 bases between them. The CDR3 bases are TGTGCCAGCAGCCAACGCGAGCGAGGGGTTGGCTACACCTTC. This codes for CASSQRERGVGYTF.

The CDR3 is CASTGLAGVTGTGELFF. For the CDR3, the DNA is TGTGCCAGTACAGGACTAGCGGGGGTTACCGGAACCGGGGAGCTGTTTTTT. The J gene is TRBJ2-2, the V gene TRBV19, with 13 bases lining up with TRBD2. This CDR3 is 17 amino acids long. The trim removed 7 bases at V and 5 bases at J, leaving 10 bases unmatched. Germline values: CDR1 LNHDA, CDR2 SQIVND (reference sequence). The full variable domain, completed using reference TRBV19 and TRBJ2-2, is DGGITQSPKYLFRKEGQNVTLSCEQNLNHDAMYWYRQDPGQGLRLIYYSQIVNDFQKGDIAEGYSVSREKKESFPLTVTSAQKNPTAFYLCASTGLAGVTGTGELFFGEGSRLTVL.

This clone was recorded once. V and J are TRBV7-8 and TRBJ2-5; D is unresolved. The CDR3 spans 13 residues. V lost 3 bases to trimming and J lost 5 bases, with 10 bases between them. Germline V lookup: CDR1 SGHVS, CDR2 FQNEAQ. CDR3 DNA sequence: TGTGCCAGCAGCTTGCCTAGTCGCGAGACCCAGTACTTC. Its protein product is CASSLPSRETQYF. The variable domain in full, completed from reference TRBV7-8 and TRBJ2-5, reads GAGVSQSPRYKVAKRGQDVALRCDPISGHVSLFWYQQALGQGPEFLTYFQNEAQLDKSGLPSDRFFAERPEGSVSTLKIQRTQQEDSAVYLCASSLPSRETQYFGPGTRLLVL.

The CDR3 loop reads CASSLEGSNQPQHF. The CDR3 DNA follows: TGTGCCAGCAGCTTGGAAGGGAGCAATCAGCCCCAGCATTTT. The chain has TRBV5-6 and TRBJ1-5, with D unclear. V was clipped by 0 bases and J by 1 base, with 5 bases between them. Germline V CDR1 and CDR2: SGHDT, YYEEEE. This CDR3 comprises 14 residues.

The CDR3 bases are TGTGCCAGCAGTTACGCAGGGCCGGAGGCCGGGGAGCTGTTTTTT. Amino acids: CASSYAGPEAGELFF. The chain carries TRBV6-5 and TRBJ2-2, with D tentatively TRBD1 or TRBD2 (5 bases each). This CDR3 is built from 15 residues. Per germline, CDR1 MNHEY and CDR2 SVGAGI. Trimming shortened V by 2 bases and J by 6 bases, and 13 bases separated the two germline ends.

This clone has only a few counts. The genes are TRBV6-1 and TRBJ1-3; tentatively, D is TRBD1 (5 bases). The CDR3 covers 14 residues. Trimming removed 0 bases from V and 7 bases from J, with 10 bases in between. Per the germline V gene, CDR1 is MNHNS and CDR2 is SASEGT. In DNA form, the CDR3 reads TGTGCCAGCAGTGAAGCGGGGGGAAGGAACACCATATATTTT. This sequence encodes CASSEAGGRNTIYF.